The clone carrying this TCR beta chain has more than one count but fewer than ten. TCR beta CDR3 sequences were amplified from RNA transcripts. A set of HTBI primers served as the primers for a first-round RT-PCR of the TCR CDR3. TCRdb independently ran MiXCR on the multiplex PCR reads; one entry per CDR3 protein. The data hold some 560,000 distinct CDR3 sequences, with approximately 14% observed a single time. The data stem from a study of T cells in Graves' hyperthyroidism and ophthalmopathy. This CDR3 comprises 15 residues. Trimming stripped 0 bases from V and 4 bases from J, with 13 bases between. The germline V gene encodes CDR1 SGDLS and CDR2 YYNGEE.

The sequencing sample was made of blood. This clonotype was obtained from a woman in her thirties with Graves' hyperthyroidism. This chain joins TRBV9 and TRBJ1-2; no definite D call. The CDR3: CASSVESRLGYGYTF. The DNA of the CDR3 is TGTGCCAGCAGCGTAGAGAGCCGGCTAGGCTATGGCTACACCTTC. Using reference TRBV9 and TRBJ1-2 for the parts outside the CDR3, the full variable domain is DSGVTQTPKHLITATGQRVTLRCSPRSGDLSVYWYQQSLDQGLQFLIQYYNGEERAKGNILERFSAQQFPDLHSELNLSSLELGDSALYFCASSVESRLGYGYTFGSGTRLTVV.